This TCR beta chain was identified in a study of cytomegalovirus exposure and HLA in healthy donors. Study in general: Among the roughly 400 genotyped donors, approximately 80% were placed in the Caucasian-associated ancestry cluster.

V gave up 8 bases and J gave up 4 bases; unmatched junction bases: 12. This CDR3 has 15 amino acids. Germline CDR1 MNHEY, CDR2 SVGAGI. Both 60 Vbeta primers and 13 Jbeta primers went into the PCR. Sequencing used immunoSEQ multiplex PCR; TCRdb keeps in-frame clones, though not all of them. The sample has 75,000 to 90,000 clones, 75% to 80% seen once. General study results and limits: The study labeled more than 150 TCR beta chains cytomegalovirus-associated. The majority of CMV-associated TCR beta chains were reported as apparently HLA-restricted in a later analysis.

With respect to this clone: Its antigen is as yet unknown.

The TCR was taken from a man aged 40-50 years in good health and CMV-seronegative. The chain recombines TRBV6-5 with TRBJ2-5; 8 bases are a match to TRBD2. What was sequenced was PBMCs. The CDR3 region is CASRLLRREVETQYF. CDR3 nucleotides: TGTGCCAGCCGACTCCTAAGGCGGGAGGTAGAGACCCAGTACTTC.